This is a list of T cell receptor beta chains from one sample in a study of T cells in Graves' hyperthyroidism and ophthalmopathy. Using its own MiXCR run on the multiplex PCR reads, TCRdb lists one record per CDR3 protein. Counted here are around 620,000 distinct CDR3 sequences, around 14% occurring once; the ten biggest clones make up about 7%. Sequenced input: blood. These receptor sequences come from a woman between 18 and 30 years old with Graves' ophthalmopathy. Each CDR3 is given with its conserved first and last residue. The D gene is left open where the match is weak. Some rows have no size entry. The others give once, few or many, or a class for an expanded clone.

V: TRBV7-2
D: NA
J: TRBJ1-1
size: many
DNA: TGTGCCAGTAGACACGGAAGAATGAACACTGAAGCTTTCTTT
CDR3: CASRHGRMNTEAFF

V: TRBV7-3
D: TRBD1
J: TRBJ2-3
size: many
DNA: TGTGCCAGCAGCTCCCGGACAGGGGGCCCAGATACGCAGTATTTT
CDR3: CASSSRTGGPDTQYF

V: TRBV12-5
D: NA
J: TRBJ1-1
size: many
DNA: TGTGCTAGTGGTTTGGGACATTTGAACACTGAAGCTTTCTTT
CDR3: CASGLGHLNTEAFF

V: TRBV20-1
D: TRBD1
J: TRBJ2-6
size: many
DNA: TGCAGTGCAAACAGGGGGCACGGCAACGTCCTGACTTTC
CDR3: CSANRGHGNVLTF

V: TRBV9
D: TRBD1
J: TRBJ1-5
size: few
DNA: TGTGCCAGCAGCGCCGAGGACAGGGGGTACAATCAGCCCCAGCATTTT
CDR3: CASSAEDRGYNQPQHF

V: TRBV7-8
D: NA
J: TRBJ2-7
size: few
DNA: TGTGCCAGCAGCGGGGGGGACACGGGGGCCTACGAGCAGTACTTC
CDR3: CASSGGDTGAYEQYF

V: TRBV5-4
D: NA
J: TRBJ1-1
size: NA
DNA: TGTGCCAGCAGCGATCCGAAGGTGGTGAGCACTGAAGCTTTCTTT
CDR3: CASSDPKVVSTEAFF

V: TRBV18
D: TRBD1
J: TRBJ2-7
size: few
DNA: TGTGCCAGCTCACCACAGGACAGGGGGCTTGAGCAGTACTTC
CDR3: CASSPQDRGLEQYF

V: TRBV27
D: TRBD1
J: TRBJ2-7
size: many
DNA: TGTGCCAGCAGTGCATTCCTGACAGGGGGGACCTACGAGCAGTACTTC
CDR3: CASSAFLTGGTYEQYF

V: TRBV7-2
D: TRBD2
J: TRBJ2-5
size: many
DNA: TGTGCCAGCGGCGGGAGGCAAGAGACCCAGTACTTC
CDR3: CASGGRQETQYF

V: TRBV19
D: TRBD2
J: TRBJ2-7
size: NA
DNA: TGTGCCAGTATCCCAAGGGCGGGAGCGGGGTACGAGCAGTACTTC
CDR3: CASIPRAGAGYEQYF

V: TRBV7-2
D: NA
J: TRBJ2-5
size: NA
DNA: TGTGCCAGCAGCCCTCGCGGGTGGGGCCGGGAGACCCAGTACTTC
CDR3: CASSPRGWGRETQYF

V: TRBV18
D: TRBD2
J: TRBJ2-1
size: many
DNA: TGTGCCAGCAGCCCTAGCGGCCGTGCCAATGAGCAGTTCTTC
CDR3: CASSPSGRANEQFF

V: TRBV3-1
D: NA
J: TRBJ1-1
size: many
DNA: TGTGCCAGCAGCCAAGATTCACGGGGGGAGACTGAAGCTTTCTTT
CDR3: CASSQDSRGETEAFF

V: TRBV11-2
D: TRBD1
J: TRBJ2-1
size: many
DNA: TGTGCCAGCAGCTTAGTAGCCGGGACAGTATACAATGAGCAGTTCTTC
CDR3: CASSLVAGTVYNEQFF

V: TRBV5-1
D: NA
J: TRBJ1-1
size: many
DNA: TGCGCCAGCAGCTTGGCCAAGTTCGGGGAAAGGAACACTGAAGCTTTCTTT
CDR3: CASSLAKFGERNTEAFF

V: TRBV28
D: TRBD2
J: TRBJ2-1
size: many
DNA: TGTGCCAGCAGTCCCCCCGGGGAGGGTAGGGTGGATGAGCAGTTCTTC
CDR3: CASSPPGEGRVDEQFF

V: TRBV6-2/TRBV6-3
D: NA
J: TRBJ2-2
size: NA
DNA: TGTACCAACACAAACCCTTCGGGCACCGGGGAGCTGTTTTTT
CDR3: CTNTNPSGTGELFF

V: TRBV12-3/TRBV12-4
D: NA
J: TRBJ1-3
size: NA
DNA: TGTGCCAGCAGTTTAGTAGCTACCCTTGAGAAGATCGGAAACACCATATATTTT
CDR3: CASSLVATLEKIGNTIYF

V: TRBV7-2
D: TRBD2
J: TRBJ2-5
size: many
DNA: TGTGCCAGCAGCTTAGGCCGGGGACTAAGTGGAGAGACCCAGTACTTC
CDR3: CASSLGRGLSGETQYF

V: TRBV5-4
D: NA
J: TRBJ1-4
size: NA
DNA: TGTGCCAGCAGCGGCGGGACGGGACGGGAAAAACTGTTTTTT
CDR3: CASSGGTGREKLFF

V: TRBV14
D: TRBD1
J: TRBJ2-7
size: many
DNA: TGTGCCAGCAGCTCGCCGCGACAGGGGATCTACGAGCAGTACTTC
CDR3: CASSSPRQGIYEQYF

V: TRBV20-1
D: NA
J: TRBJ1-5
size: NA
DNA: TGCAGTGCTAGAGAATTAAGGAATCAGCCCCAGCATTTT
CDR3: CSARELRNQPQHF

V: TRBV28
D: NA
J: TRBJ2-7
size: many
DNA: TGTGCCAGCCTTCAAGGGAGCTCCTACGAGCAGTACTTC
CDR3: CASLQGSSYEQYF

V: TRBV11-3
D: TRBD1
J: TRBJ2-3
size: NA
DNA: TGTGCCAGCAGCCTATTCCCGGGACAGGGGCCTGATACGCAGTATTTT
CDR3: CASSLFPGQGPDTQYF

V: TRBV6-2/TRBV6-3
D: NA
J: TRBJ1-1
size: many
DNA: TGTGCCAGCAGTCCCTGGGCAGGTTCTTCTGGTAACACTGAAGCTTTCTTT
CDR3: CASSPWAGSSGNTEAFF

V: TRBV28
D: NA
J: TRBJ2-6
size: NA
DNA: TGTGCCGTAAATCCTCGGGTCTATCCTTCTGGGGCCAACGTCCTGACTTTC
CDR3: CAVNPRVYPSGANVLTF

V: TRBV27
D: TRBD1
J: TRBJ1-5
size: many
DNA: TGTGCCAGCAGTCCACAGGGGTATTATCAGCCCCAGCATTTT
CDR3: CASSPQGYYQPQHF

V: TRBV5-1
D: NA
J: TRBJ1-1
size: many
DNA: TGCGCCAGCAGCTTGGAGGGGCAGACGGGATCTGAAGCTTTCTTT
CDR3: CASSLEGQTGSEAFF

V: TRBV5-5
D: NA
J: TRBJ1-2
size: many
DNA: TGTGCCAGCAGCGCCCGGGACACCGATGGCTACACCTTC
CDR3: CASSARDTDGYTF

V: TRBV24-1
D: TRBD1
J: TRBJ2-2
size: NA
DNA: TGTGCCACCAGTGAGACCGGGACAGGGGTATACACCGGGGAGCTGTTTTTT
CDR3: CATSETGTGVYTGELFF

V: TRBV28
D: TRBD2
J: TRBJ2-7
size: NA
DNA: TGTGCCAGCAGATCCCCCGCGGGGGGGGCGAGCTCCTACGAGCAGTACTTC
CDR3: CASRSPAGGASSYEQYF

V: TRBV14
D: NA
J: TRBJ2-3
size: many
DNA: TGTGCCAGCAGCCAAGCTACCAAATCAGATACGCAGTATTTT
CDR3: CASSQATKSDTQYF

V: TRBV13
D: TRBD1
J: TRBJ2-7
size: many
DNA: TGTGCCAGCAGCACAGCCACAGGGGCCAACGAGCAGTACTTC
CDR3: CASSTATGANEQYF

V: TRBV2
D: NA
J: TRBJ1-1
size: many
DNA: TGTGCCAGCAGTGAGCGGGATTTGAACACTGAAGCTTTCTTT
CDR3: CASSERDLNTEAFF

V: TRBV2
D: NA
J: TRBJ1-2
size: few
DNA: TGTGCCAGCAGTAGCCGGGACACTTTCTTCGCCACCTATGGCTACACCTTC
CDR3: CASSSRDTFFATYGYTF

V: TRBV3-1
D: NA
J: TRBJ1-4
size: many
DNA: TGTGCCAGCAGCCCACGAGCAGCAACTAATGAAAAACTGTTTTTT
CDR3: CASSPRAATNEKLFF

V: TRBV2
D: NA
J: TRBJ1-1
size: NA
DNA: TGTGCCAGCAGAGTTCAACAGGGTTTCACTGAAGCTTTCTTT
CDR3: CASRVQQGFTEAFF

V: TRBV5-1
D: NA
J: TRBJ2-3
size: many
DNA: TGCGCCAGCAGCTGGAGCACAGATACGCAGTATTTT
CDR3: CASSWSTDTQYF

V: TRBV20-1
D: TRBD1
J: TRBJ2-3
size: many
DNA: TGCAGCCCCATCCGCCTTAGGGGGACAGACGTAGTTAGGGATACGCAGTATTTT
CDR3: CSPIRLRGTDVVRDTQYF

V: TRBV30
D: NA
J: TRBJ1-5
size: many
DNA: TGTGCCTGGAGTGTACAGTACAGCAATCAGCCCCAGCATTTT
CDR3: CAWSVQYSNQPQHF

V: TRBV7-8
D: TRBD2
J: TRBJ2-1
size: many
DNA: TGTGCCAGCAGCGCGAGGGACTACTCCTACAATGAGCAGTTCTTC
CDR3: CASSARDYSYNEQFF

V: TRBV18
D: TRBD1
J: TRBJ2-7
size: NA
DNA: TGTGCCAGCTCCCCCTGGGGGACAGGGGGCTCCTACGAGCAGTACTTC
CDR3: CASSPWGTGGSYEQYF

V: TRBV24-1
D: NA
J: TRBJ2-5
size: many
DNA: TGTGCCACCAGTGACACCGGACAGACCCCCCAAGAGACCCAGTACTTC
CDR3: CATSDTGQTPQETQYF

V: TRBV6-1
D: TRBD1
J: TRBJ1-1
size: many
DNA: TGTGCCAGCAGCTCCAGGGGGAGGGACACTGAAGCTTTCTTT
CDR3: CASSSRGRDTEAFF

V: TRBV11-3
D: NA
J: TRBJ2-1
size: many
DNA: TGTGCCAGCAGCTTAGGGGACAATGAGCAGTTCTTC
CDR3: CASSLGDNEQFF

V: TRBV7-3
D: TRBD2
J: TRBJ2-1
size: few
DNA: TGTGCCAGCACCTATAGCGGGAGGGACTACAATGAGCAGTTCTTC
CDR3: CASTYSGRDYNEQFF

V: TRBV28
D: NA
J: TRBJ1-3
size: NA
DNA: TGTGCCAGCAGTCCCCCGGGCCGGGCCACCATATATTTT
CDR3: CASSPPGRATIYF

V: TRBV28
D: TRBD1
J: TRBJ2-7
size: NA
DNA: TGTACCAGCAGTTTTTGGGACAGAGGTTACGAGCAGTACTTC
CDR3: CTSSFWDRGYEQYF

V: TRBV10-3
D: NA
J: TRBJ2-7
size: many
DNA: TGTGCCATCATGCGCAGTGATTACGAGCAGTACTTC
CDR3: CAIMRSDYEQYF

V: TRBV27
D: NA
J: TRBJ2-1
size: few
DNA: TGTGCCAGCAGTTTACAGGGGCTTAGCAATGAGCAGTTCTTC
CDR3: CASSLQGLSNEQFF

V: TRBV18
D: NA
J: TRBJ1-4
size: many
DNA: TGTGCCAGCTCACCCAACAGGCTTGCTAATGAAAAACTGTTTTTT
CDR3: CASSPNRLANEKLFF

V: TRBV15
D: TRBD1
J: TRBJ2-7
size: many
DNA: TGTGCCACCAGCCCCCGGGACAGACTCTCCTACGAGCAGTACTTC
CDR3: CATSPRDRLSYEQYF

V: TRBV6-2/TRBV6-3
D: NA
J: TRBJ1-1
size: many
DNA: TGTGCCAGCATCTCGCGGGGCAGGCGAGGAATGAACACTGAAGCTTTCTTT
CDR3: CASISRGRRGMNTEAFF

V: TRBV2
D: TRBD2
J: TRBJ2-3
size: NA
DNA: TGTGCCACGATAGGACTAGCGGGACTAGCAGATACGCAGTATTTT
CDR3: CATIGLAGLADTQYF

V: TRBV30
D: NA
J: TRBJ2-1
size: many
DNA: TGTGCCTGGAGTGTGGGTGAGCAGTTCTTC
CDR3: CAWSVGEQFF

V: TRBV7-3
D: NA
J: TRBJ2-2
size: many
DNA: TGTGCCAGCAGCCGGCCGTCAGGGTGGAGGGCCGGGGAGCTGTTTTTT
CDR3: CASSRPSGWRAGELFF

V: TRBV7-9
D: NA
J: TRBJ2-5
size: many
DNA: TGTGCCAGCAGCTTAGAGTCGGCGAGGGTGGGACAAGAGACCCAGTACTTC
CDR3: CASSLESARVGQETQYF

V: TRBV30
D: TRBD1
J: TRBJ1-4
size: few
DNA: TGTGCCTGGAGTCCAGGGGGCGAAAAACTGTTTTTT
CDR3: CAWSPGGEKLFF